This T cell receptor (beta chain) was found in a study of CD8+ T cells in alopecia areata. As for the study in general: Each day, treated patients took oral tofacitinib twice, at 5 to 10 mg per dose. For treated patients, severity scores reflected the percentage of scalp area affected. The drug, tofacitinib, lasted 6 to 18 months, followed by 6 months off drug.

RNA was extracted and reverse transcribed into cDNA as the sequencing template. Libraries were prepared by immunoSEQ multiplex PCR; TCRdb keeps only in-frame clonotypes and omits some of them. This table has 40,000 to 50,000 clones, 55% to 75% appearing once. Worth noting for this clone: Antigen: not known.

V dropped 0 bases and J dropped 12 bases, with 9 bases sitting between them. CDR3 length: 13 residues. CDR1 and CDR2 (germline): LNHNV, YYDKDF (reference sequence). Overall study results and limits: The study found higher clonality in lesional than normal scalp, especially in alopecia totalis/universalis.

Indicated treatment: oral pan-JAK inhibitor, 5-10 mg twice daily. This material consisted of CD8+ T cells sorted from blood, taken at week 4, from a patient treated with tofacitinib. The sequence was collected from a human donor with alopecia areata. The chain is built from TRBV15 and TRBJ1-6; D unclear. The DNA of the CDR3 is TGTGCCACCAGCAGAGATCCGGAAGAACCCCTCCACTTT. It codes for CATSRDPEEPLHF.